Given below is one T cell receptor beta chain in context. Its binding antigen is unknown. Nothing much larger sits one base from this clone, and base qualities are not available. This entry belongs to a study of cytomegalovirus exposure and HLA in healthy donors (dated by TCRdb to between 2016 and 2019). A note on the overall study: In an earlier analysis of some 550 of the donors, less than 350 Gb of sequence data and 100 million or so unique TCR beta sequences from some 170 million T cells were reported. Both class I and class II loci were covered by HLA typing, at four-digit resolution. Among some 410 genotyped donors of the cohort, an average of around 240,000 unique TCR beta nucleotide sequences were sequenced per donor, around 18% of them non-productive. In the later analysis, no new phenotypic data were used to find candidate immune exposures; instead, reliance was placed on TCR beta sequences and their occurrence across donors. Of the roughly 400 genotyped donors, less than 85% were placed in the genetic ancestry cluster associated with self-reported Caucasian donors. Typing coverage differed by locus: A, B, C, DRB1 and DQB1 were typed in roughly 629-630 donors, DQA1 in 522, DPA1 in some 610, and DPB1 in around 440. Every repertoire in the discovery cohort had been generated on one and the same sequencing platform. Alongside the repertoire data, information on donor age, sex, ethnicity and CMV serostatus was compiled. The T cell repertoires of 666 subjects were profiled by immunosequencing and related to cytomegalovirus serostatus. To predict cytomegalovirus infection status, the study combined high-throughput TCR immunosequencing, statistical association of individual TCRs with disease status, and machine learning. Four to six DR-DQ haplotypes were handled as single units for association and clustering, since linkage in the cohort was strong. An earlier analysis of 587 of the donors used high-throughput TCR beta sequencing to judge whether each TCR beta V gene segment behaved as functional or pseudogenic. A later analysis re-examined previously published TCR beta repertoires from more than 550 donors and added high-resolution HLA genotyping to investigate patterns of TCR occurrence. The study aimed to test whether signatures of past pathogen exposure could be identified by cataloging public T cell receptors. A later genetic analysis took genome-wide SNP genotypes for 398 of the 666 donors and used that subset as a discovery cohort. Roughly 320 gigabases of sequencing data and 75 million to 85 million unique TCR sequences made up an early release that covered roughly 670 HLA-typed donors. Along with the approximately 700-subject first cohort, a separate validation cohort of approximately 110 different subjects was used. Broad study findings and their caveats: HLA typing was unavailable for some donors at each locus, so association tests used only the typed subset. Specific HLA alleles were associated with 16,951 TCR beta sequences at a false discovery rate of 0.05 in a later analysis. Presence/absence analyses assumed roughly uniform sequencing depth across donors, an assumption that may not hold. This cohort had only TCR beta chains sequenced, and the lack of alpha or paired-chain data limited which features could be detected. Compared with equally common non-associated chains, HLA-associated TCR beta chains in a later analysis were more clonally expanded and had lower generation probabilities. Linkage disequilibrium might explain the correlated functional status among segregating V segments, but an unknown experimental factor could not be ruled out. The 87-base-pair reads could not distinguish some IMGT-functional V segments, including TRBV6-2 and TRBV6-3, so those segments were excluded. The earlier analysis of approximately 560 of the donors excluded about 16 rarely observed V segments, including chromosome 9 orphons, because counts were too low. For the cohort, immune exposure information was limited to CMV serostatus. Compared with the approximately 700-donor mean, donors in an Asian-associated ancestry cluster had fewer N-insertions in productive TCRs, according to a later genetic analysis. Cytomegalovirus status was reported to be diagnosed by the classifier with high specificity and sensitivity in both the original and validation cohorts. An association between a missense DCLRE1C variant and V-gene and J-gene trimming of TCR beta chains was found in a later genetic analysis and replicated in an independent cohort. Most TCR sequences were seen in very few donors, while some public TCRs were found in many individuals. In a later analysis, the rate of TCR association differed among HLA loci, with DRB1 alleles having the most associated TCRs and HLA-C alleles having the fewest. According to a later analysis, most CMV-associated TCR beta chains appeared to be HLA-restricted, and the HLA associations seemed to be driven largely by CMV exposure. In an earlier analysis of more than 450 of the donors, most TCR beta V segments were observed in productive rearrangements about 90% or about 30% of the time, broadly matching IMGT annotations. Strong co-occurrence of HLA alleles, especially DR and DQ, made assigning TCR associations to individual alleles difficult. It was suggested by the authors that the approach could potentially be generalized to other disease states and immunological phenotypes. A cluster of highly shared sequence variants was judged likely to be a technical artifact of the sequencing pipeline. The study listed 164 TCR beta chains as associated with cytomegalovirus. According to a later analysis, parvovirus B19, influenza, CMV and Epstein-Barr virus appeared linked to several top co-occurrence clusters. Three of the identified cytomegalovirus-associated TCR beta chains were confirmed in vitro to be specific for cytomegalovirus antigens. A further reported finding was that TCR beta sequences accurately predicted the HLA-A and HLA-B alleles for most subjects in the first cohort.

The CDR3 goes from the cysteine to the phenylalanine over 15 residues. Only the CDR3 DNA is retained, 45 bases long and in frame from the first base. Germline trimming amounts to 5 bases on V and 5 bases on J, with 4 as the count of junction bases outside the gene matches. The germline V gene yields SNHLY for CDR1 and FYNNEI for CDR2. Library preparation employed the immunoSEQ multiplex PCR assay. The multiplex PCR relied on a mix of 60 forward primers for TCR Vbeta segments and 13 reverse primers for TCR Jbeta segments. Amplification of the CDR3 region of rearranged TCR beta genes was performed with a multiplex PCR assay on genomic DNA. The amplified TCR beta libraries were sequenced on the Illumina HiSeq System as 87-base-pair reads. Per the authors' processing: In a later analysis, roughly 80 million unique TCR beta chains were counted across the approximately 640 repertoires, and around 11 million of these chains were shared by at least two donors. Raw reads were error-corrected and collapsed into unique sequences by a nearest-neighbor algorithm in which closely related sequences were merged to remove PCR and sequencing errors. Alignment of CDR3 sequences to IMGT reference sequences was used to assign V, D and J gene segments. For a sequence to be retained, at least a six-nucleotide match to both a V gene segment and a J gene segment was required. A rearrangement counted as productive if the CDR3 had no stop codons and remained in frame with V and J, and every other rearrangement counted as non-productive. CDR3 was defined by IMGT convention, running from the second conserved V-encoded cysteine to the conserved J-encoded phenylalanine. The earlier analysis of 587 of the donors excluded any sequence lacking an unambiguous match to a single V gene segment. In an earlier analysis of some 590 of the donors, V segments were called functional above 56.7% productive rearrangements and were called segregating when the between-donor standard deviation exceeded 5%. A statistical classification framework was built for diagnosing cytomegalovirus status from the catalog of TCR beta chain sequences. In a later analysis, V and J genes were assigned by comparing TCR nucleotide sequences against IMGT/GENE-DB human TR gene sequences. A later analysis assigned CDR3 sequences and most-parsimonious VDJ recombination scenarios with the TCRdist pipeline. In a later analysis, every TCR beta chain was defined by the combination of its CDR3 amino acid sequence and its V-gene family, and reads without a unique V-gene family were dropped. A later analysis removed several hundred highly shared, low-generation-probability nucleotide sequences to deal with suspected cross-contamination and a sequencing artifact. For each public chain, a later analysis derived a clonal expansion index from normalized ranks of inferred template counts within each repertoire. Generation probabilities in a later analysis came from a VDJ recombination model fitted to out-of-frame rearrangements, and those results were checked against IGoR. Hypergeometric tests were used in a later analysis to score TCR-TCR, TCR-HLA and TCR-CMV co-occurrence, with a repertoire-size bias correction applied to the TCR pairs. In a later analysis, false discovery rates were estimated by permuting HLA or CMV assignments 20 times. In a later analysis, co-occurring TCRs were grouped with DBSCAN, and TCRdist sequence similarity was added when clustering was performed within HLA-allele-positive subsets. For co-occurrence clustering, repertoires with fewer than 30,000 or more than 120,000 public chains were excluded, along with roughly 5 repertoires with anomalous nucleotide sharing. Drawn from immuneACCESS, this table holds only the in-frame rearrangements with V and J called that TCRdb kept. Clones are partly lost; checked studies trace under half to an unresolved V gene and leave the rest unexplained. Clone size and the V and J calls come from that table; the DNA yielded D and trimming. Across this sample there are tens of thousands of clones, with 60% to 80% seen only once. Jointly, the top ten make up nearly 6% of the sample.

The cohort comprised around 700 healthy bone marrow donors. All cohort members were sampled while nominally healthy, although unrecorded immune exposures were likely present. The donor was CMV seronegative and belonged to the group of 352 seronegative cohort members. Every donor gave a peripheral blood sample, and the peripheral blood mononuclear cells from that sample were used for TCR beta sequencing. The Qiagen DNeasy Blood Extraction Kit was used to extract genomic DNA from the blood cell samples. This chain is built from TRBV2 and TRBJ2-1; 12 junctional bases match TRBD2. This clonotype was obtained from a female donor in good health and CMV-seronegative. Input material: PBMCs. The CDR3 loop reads CASSPGLAGNNEQFF. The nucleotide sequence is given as TGTGCCAGCAGTCCCGGACTAGCGGGGAACAATGAGCAGTTCTTC.